The 17 T cell receptor beta chains below come from one sample, sequenced in a study of blood T cell repertoires in COVID-19. Clones were sequenced by immunoSEQ multiplex PCR, and TCRdb holds only the in-frame ones, with some missing. The sample shows around 200,000 clones, 79% of them seen only once. The sequenced sample was peripheral blood. Source of these receptors: a woman between 40 and 50 years old with COVID-19, enrolled during active disease.

The genes are TRBV5-4 and TRBJ2-5, with TRBD2 identical over 13 bases. J lost 0 bases, V lost 4 bases, and 3 bases had no gene match. From germline, CDR1 is SGHNT and CDR2 YYREEE (reference sequence). The CDR3 spans 16 residues. Written as DNA, the CDR3 is TGTGCCAGCAGCGGCGGGACTAGCGGGGACCAAGAGACCCAGTACTTC. Its translation is CASSGGTSGDQETQYF.

CDR3 coding DNA: TGTGCCAGCAGCTTCCTACAGGGGGCCTATGGCTACACCTTC. Translated, it gives CASSFLQGAYGYTF. The chain couples TRBV5-6 to TRBJ1-2; 9 bases map to TRBD1. CDR1 is SGHDT and CDR2 is YYEEEE in the germline V gene. The CDR3 has 14 residues. V lost 2 bases to trimming and J lost 4 bases; unmatched junction nucleotides: 3.

This clone showed up just once. The chain links TRBV12-3 or TRBV12-4 to TRBJ1-1; TRBD1 aligns across 7 bases. The CDR3 spans 13 residues. V shed 6 bases and J 1 base; nucleotides not matched to a gene: 2. The CDR3 sequence is CASRWTGNTEAFF. CDR3 in DNA: TGTGCCAGCAGGTGGACAGGGAACACTGAAGCTTTCTTT.

The DNA of the CDR3 is TGTGCCAGCAGCCAAGAAGCGGGAGGGCCGTTTGAGCAGTACTTC. Translating gives CASSQEAGGPFEQYF. The rearrangement joins TRBV4-2 to TRBJ2-7; 10 bases align to TRBD2. Germline-derived CDR1 and CDR2 are LGHNA and YNFKEQ. Germline trimming cut 0 bases from V and 7 bases from J; bases unmatched to any gene: 6. The CDR3 is 15 amino acids.

The table lists this clone with a count of one. The chain couples TRBV6-5 to TRBJ2-1, with D possibly being TRBD1 (5 bases). Trimming removed 2 bases from V and 1 base from J, with 9 bases in between. CDR1 and CDR2 from the germline V gene are MNHEY and SVGAGI. This CDR3 is 15 amino acids long. CDR3 region: CASSYDSASYNEQFF. The CDR3 bases are TGTGCCAGCAGTTACGACAGTGCATCCTACAATGAGCAGTTCTTC.

The gene calls are TRBV29-1 and TRBJ2-2; TRBD1 matches at 10 bases. CDR3 length: 14 residues. Unmatched junction bases numbered 1, after V lost 6 bases and J lost 0 bases. Per germline, CDR1 SQVTM and CDR2 ANQGSEA. The CDR3 here is CSVGQGANTGELFF. In DNA form, the CDR3 reads TGCAGCGTCGGACAGGGGGCGAACACCGGGGAGCTGTTTTTT.

V gene TRBV30 combines with J gene TRBJ1-5; a weak D match, TRBD1 (5 bases). The ends were cut back, 1 base at V and 3 bases at J, with 10 bases in the middle. The CDR3 is made up of 14 amino acids. Looked up from germline, CDR1 is GTSNPN and CDR2 is SVGIG (reference sequence). CDR3 loop: CAWSEGALNQPQHF. CDR3 DNA: TGTGCCTGGAGTGAAGGGGCCCTCAATCAGCCCCAGCATTTT.

The chain combines TRBV2 with TRBJ2-1, with TRBD1 matching 8 bases. Germline V gene lookup returns CDR1 SNHLY and CDR2 FYNNEI. Losses at the gene ends were 8 bases for V and 6 bases for J; bases not matched to a gene: 9. The CDR3 is 14 amino acids. DNA for the CDR3: TGTGCCAGCGACACAGGGGGAATACGCAATGAGCAGTTCTTC. The encoded protein is CASDTGGIRNEQFF.

The rearrangement links TRBV7-2 to TRBJ2-3, with 8 bases fitting TRBD2. The CDR3 covers 17 residues. CDR1 is SGHTA, CDR2 FQGNSA, per germline. The junction had 9 bases not matched to a gene; V was cut back by 2 bases and J by 2 bases. The DNA of the CDR3 is TGTGCCAGCAGCTTACGGGCGGGGGGCTACATCACAGATACGCAGTATTTT. It specifies CASSLRAGGYITDTQYF.

This chain connects TRBV7-9 to TRBJ2-1; 9 bases map to TRBD1. The ends lost 10 bases at V and 5 bases at J; junction bases unmatched: 6. CDR1 is SEHNR and CDR2 is FQNEAQ in the germline V gene (reference sequence). The CDR3 extends over 13 amino acids. This CDR3 reads CAKTGGAHNEQFF. The CDR3 region has the DNA TGTGCCAAGACAGGGGGTGCCCACAATGAGCAGTTCTTC. The whole variable domain, filled in from reference TRBV7-9 and TRBJ2-1, reads DTGVSQNPRHKITKRGQNVTFRCDPISEHNRLYWYRQTLGQGPEFLTYFQNEAQLEKSRLLSDRFSAERPKGSFSTLEIQRTEQGDSAMYLCAKTGGAHNEQFFGPGTRLTVL.

In its sample, this clone was seen once. The rearrangement joins TRBV7-3 to TRBJ2-1; TRBD2 matches at 7 bases. Trimming cost V 4 bases and J 9 bases; bases outside gene matches: 12. Looked up from germline, CDR1 is SGHTA and CDR2 is FQGTGA. This CDR3 is built from 15 residues. The chain's CDR3 is CASSSPPGGRGEQFF. In nucleotides, the CDR3 is TGTGCCAGCAGCTCCCCCCCGGGTGGGAGGGGTGAGCAGTTCTTC. The whole variable domain, remainder taken from reference TRBV7-3 and TRBJ2-1, is GAGVSQTPSNKVTEKGKYVELRCDPISGHTALYWYRQSLGQGPEFLIYFQGTGAADDSGLPNDRFFAVRPEGSVSTLKIQRTERGDSAVYLCASSSPPGGRGEQFFGPGTRLTVL.

V gene TRBV18 combines with J gene TRBJ1-3; 9 nucleotides match TRBD1. V shed 6 bases, J shed 7 bases, and the junction held 10 bases outside the gene matches. The germline V gene encodes CDR1 KGHSH and CDR2 LQKENI. This CDR3 has 15 amino acids. CDR3 bases: TGTGCCAGCTCCCCGGGACAGGGAAATTGGAACACCATATATTTT. Its protein is CASSPGQGNWNTIYF. Full variable domain (missing parts from reference TRBV18 and TRBJ1-3): NAGVMQNPRHLVRRRGQEARLRCSPMKGHSHVYWYRQLPEEGLKFMVYLQKENIIDESGMPKERFSAEFPKEGPSILRIQQVVRGDSAAYFCASSPGQGNWNTIYFGEGSWLTVV.

This clone has a handful of counts. The chain links TRBV29-1 to TRBJ2-7, with D possibly being TRBD2 (6 bases). This CDR3 comprises 15 residues. Trimming cost V 0 bases and J 4 bases, with 16 bases left between them. CDR1 is SQVTM, CDR2 ANQGSEA, per germline. Here the CDR3 reads CSVEESVSGRYEQYF. The CDR3 bases are TGCAGCGTTGAAGAATCTGTGTCAGGGAGGTACGAGCAGTACTTC.

This clone was observed once. This chain connects TRBV11-2 to TRBJ2-7, with D hard to call. V gave up 5 bases and J gave up 4 bases, with 9 bases separating them. Looked up from germline, CDR1 is SGHAT and CDR2 is FQNNGV. This CDR3 comprises 12 residues. CDR3 in amino acids: CASSIQRYEQYF. The DNA of the CDR3 is TGTGCCAGCAGCATTCAGAGGTACGAGCAGTACTTC. Filled out from reference TRBV11-2 and TRBJ2-7, the complete variable domain reads EAGVAQSPRYKIIEKRQSVAFWCNPISGHATLYWYQQILGQGPKLLIQFQNNGVVDDSQLPKDRFSAERLKGVDSTLKIQPAKLEDSAVYLCASSIQRYEQYFGPGTRLTVT.

This sequence joins TRBV2 and TRBJ2-2; 9 bases agree with TRBD2. This CDR3 spans 14 amino acids. Germline CDR1 and CDR2: SNHLY and FYNNEI. V gave up 6 bases and J gave up 4 bases; unmatched junction bases: 3. CDR3 DNA sequence: TGTGCCAGCAGGAGACTAGCGGCCACCGGGGAGCTGTTTTTT. Its translation is CASRRLAATGELFF.

The V gene is TRBV9, the J gene TRBJ1-1, with TRBD1 matching 7 bases. V dropped 2 bases and J dropped 2; count of bases not matched to a gene: 3. Germline loops: CDR1 SGDLS, CDR2 YYNGEE. The CDR3 extends over 14 amino acids. As DNA, the CDR3 is TGTGCCAGCAGCGTGGGACAGACTAACACTGAAGCTTTCTTT. Protein sequence: CASSVGQTNTEAFF.

The J gene is TRBJ2-7, the V gene TRBV5-6; 7 bases agree with TRBD1. Germline V gives CDR1 SGHDT, CDR2 YYEEEE. With 5 bases clipped from V and 6 bases from J, the junction kept 14 bases outside the gene matches. The CDR3 length is 15 residues. The CDR3 loop reads CASSSDRNVFAEQYF. The CDR3 DNA reads TGTGCCAGCAGTTCGGACAGGAATGTCTTTGCCGAGCAGTACTTC.